Shown below are 6 T cell receptor beta chains from a single sample sequenced in a study of cytomegalovirus exposure and HLA in healthy donors. PCR employed 60 Vbeta and 13 Jbeta primers. The assay was immunoSEQ multiplex PCR, and TCRdb's table has in-frame clones only and misses some. Altogether tens of thousands of clones are present, 65% to 85% being singletons, with the ten largest covering approximately 5.9%. Sequenced material: PBMCs. These receptors were obtained from a male donor in good health and CMV-seronegative.

The V and J genes are TRBV18 and TRBJ2-2; 7 bases agree with TRBD1. Germline V lookup: CDR1 KGHSH, CDR2 LQKENI. Trimming took 2 bases from V and 3 from J; bases not matched to a gene: 9. This CDR3 has 17 residues. DNA of the CDR3: TGTGCCAGCTCACCAATAAATACAGGGGCGTACACCGGGGAGCTGTTTTTT. Translated: CASSPINTGAYTGELFF.

The chain carries TRBV15 and TRBJ2-7; 11 bases match TRBD2. Germline trimming cut 1 base from V and 3 bases from J; bases unmatched to any gene: 5. The germline gives CDR1 LNHNV, CDR2 YYDKDF (reference sequence). This CDR3 contains 16 residues. CDR3 nucleotide sequence: TGTGCCACCAGCAGAGCTGATCTAGCGGGGGGCTACGAGCAGTACTTC. This sequence encodes CATSRADLAGGYEQYF.

The rearrangement links TRBV19 to TRBJ1-1, with D perhaps TRBD1 (5 bases). CDR3 length: 15 amino acids. The V end was cut by 5 bases, the J end by 0 bases, with 13 bases between. Per the germline V gene, CDR1 is LNHDA and CDR2 is SQIVND (reference sequence). As DNA, the CDR3 is TGTGCCAGTAGTCTTGGGGGGGGGATGAACACTGAAGCTTTCTTT. Amino acids: CASSLGGGMNTEAFF.

The rearrangement joins TRBV4-3 to TRBJ2-1, with 7 bases that match TRBD1. CDR3 length: 13 amino acids. Germline lookup yields CDR1 LGHNA and CDR2 YSLEER. J was trimmed by 8 bases and V by 2 bases; bases with no gene match: 3. CDR3 sequence: CASSQSQGDEQFF. The CDR3 nucleotides read TGCGCCAGCAGCCAATCCCAGGGGGATGAGCAGTTCTTC.

With regard to this clone: At one of its ends the junction is not consistent with the germline gene, which may arise from a read error. Other DNA variants within this sample encode the same CDR3. This chain connects TRBV5-4 to TRBJ1-5, with a tentative D call TRBD1 (5 bases). This CDR3 spans 15 amino acids. Per the germline V gene, CDR1 is SGHNT and CDR2 is YYREEE (reference sequence). The CDR3 reads CASGFGGDSNQPQHF. The CDR3 coding sequence is TGTGCCAGCGGCTTTGGGGGGGATAGCAATCAGCCCCAGCATTTT.

This clone was recorded once. The rearrangement uses TRBV7-7 and TRBJ2-5; 9 positions match TRBD2. In germline, CDR1 is SSHAT, CDR2 FNYEAQ (reference sequence). The junction had 3 bases not matched to a gene; V was cut back by 7 bases and J by 0 bases. This CDR3 has 14 amino acids. The CDR3 DNA follows: TGTGCCAGCACGGCGGGGGGGTACCAAGAGACCCAGTACTTC. It is translated as CASTAGGYQETQYF.